The T cell receptor beta chain described here comes from a study of T cell responses to AZD1222 COVID-19 vaccine (dated by TCRdb to the early 2020s). Background on the whole study: AZD1222 recipients given second doses at about 4 weeks or at about 12 weeks were pooled, since spike-specific TCR depth and breadth were not found to differ between the two schedules. Trial participants were enrolled into age subgroups of 18-55, 56-69 and 70-plus years, which contained approximately 150, 30 and 60 TCR-sequenced participants, respectively. TCR sequencing was performed for more than 230 trial participants, of whom 207 were given two doses of AZD1222 and approximately 26 were given two doses of MenACWY control vaccine. The paper as a whole reports these results and caveats: The 56-69-year group was small, and its depth increase did not reach significance, likely because of low power. Conclusions about previously exposed vaccinees are limited because only five to seven AZD1222 recipients were SARS-CoV-2 seropositive at baseline. Epitopes outside the regions mutated in the B.1.351 and B.1.1.7 variants were reportedly recognized by nearly half of the unique spike-specific TCRs. A significant rise in spike-specific TCR breadth and depth was observed after two AZD1222 doses relative to day 0 and relative to MenACWY recipients. Participants were mostly white British and included more females than males, and it was suggested by the authors that clonal diversity may have been underestimated. Because no day 14 peak-response samples were available, the repertoires could be characterized only after the peak T cell response. Vaccine-associated CD4 TCRs spanned the whole spike protein, with dominant responses in regions 160-218 and 743-854.

Details on this clone: No antigen is known for it. No base quality values were provided; no much bigger clone lies one nucleotide off.

The germline V gene (reference sequence) sets CDR1 to LGHDT and CDR2 to YNNKEL. From the cysteine up to the phenylalanine, the CDR3 has a length of 15 residues. Here the CDR3 DNA is all that survives: 45 bases in frame from base 1. Trimming at the junction amounts to 3 bases on V and 3 bases on J, and the germline ends lie 14 bases apart. The time point label of this sample denotes: baseline before first vaccination. Samples from vaccinated people were obtained from the UK trials COV001 and COV002, which included a single-blind randomized controlled phase 2/3 trial of AZD1222 (ChAdOx1 nCoV-19) in healthy adults. For TCRbeta chain sequencing, PBMC samples were collected from trial participants at day 0 and at day 28 after the second dose. The CDR3 regions of human TCRbeta chains were analyzed by immunosequencing. Per the authors' processing: Repertoire TCRs were checked for matches against a reference library of SARS-CoV-2-specific TCRs that had been generated using the MIRA antigen-specificity platform. Breadth was defined as the fraction of unique TCRs that were SARS-CoV-2-associated. Depth was defined as the fraction of total T cells that were SARS-CoV-2-associated. Using the MIRA data, each spike-specific TCR was mapped to the spike region that the TCR reacts to and placed in a CD4 or CD8 class. Log10-transformed breadth and depth values were compared by one-way ANOVA with Sidak's multiple comparisons tests. TCRdb carries this immuneACCESS record with in-frame sequences only. Its versions omit some clonotypes, under half of them owing to an unresolved V gene in the studies checked, with the rest unexplained. That table supplies the V and J calls and clone size; D and trimming were determined from the DNA. The sample table contains around 71,000 clones; only one count was recorded for about 82% of them. The biggest ten clones account for 2.9% of the sample.

Recombination connected TRBV3-1 (or the pseudogene TRBV3-2) to TRBJ2-5, with the D gene call left open. The material was peripheral blood, obtained on day 0 of AZD1222 vaccination. The sequence came from an adult in good health. The CDR3 here reads CASSQNYRTEETQYF. Here is the DNA: TGTGCCAGCAGCCAGAACTATCGGACGGAAGAGACCCAGTACTTC.